The 5 T cell receptor beta chains below were found in one sample sequenced in a study of PD-1 blockade in mismatch repair-deficient tumors. Produced via immunoSEQ multiplex PCR; TCRdb's table is partial and in-frame only. This sample has over 100,000 clones, with 70% to 80% found just once. Sample: peripheral blood, taken approximately 14 months after starting pembrolizumab. These TCRs come from an adult with mismatch repair-deficient cancer.

This clone was counted a few times. The chain links TRBV5-5 to TRBJ1-2; 7 bases fit TRBD1. The CDR3 runs 13 residues. CDR1 is SGHKS, CDR2 YYEKEE, per germline (reference sequence). V trimming: 0 bases; J trimming: 5 bases; junction bases outside the gene matches: 1. CDR3 amino acids: CASSLEQGYGYTF. The CDR3 region has the DNA TGTGCCAGCAGCTTGGAACAGGGGTATGGCTACACCTTC. Full variable domain (outside the CDR3, taken from reference TRBV5-5 and TRBJ1-2): DAGVTQSPTHLIKTRGQQVTLRCSPISGHKSVSWYQQVLGQGPQFIFQYYEKEERGRGNFPDRFSARQFPNYSSELNVNALLLGDSALYLCASSLEQGYGYTFGSGTRLTVV.

The table lists this clone with many counts. This sample also contains other DNA sequences that code for the same CDR3. The rearrangement joins TRBV27 to TRBJ2-2, with D perhaps TRBD2 (6 bases). Germline V gene data show CDR1 as MNHEY and CDR2 as SMNVEV (reference sequence). The germline V and J ends were trimmed by 2 bases and 4 bases, with 8 bases remaining between them. CDR3 length equals 14 residues. The CDR3 loop reads CASSLSGLTGELFF. The CDR3 nucleotides are TGTGCCAGCAGTTTAAGCGGGCTCACCGGGGAGCTGTTTTTT.

The chain couples TRBV9 to TRBJ2-1; D gene ambiguous. CDR1 is SGDLS and CDR2 is YYNGEE in the germline V gene. The V gene lost 3 bases and the J gene lost 2 bases, with 18 bases spanning the gap. This CDR3 spans 17 amino acids. The CDR3 nucleotides are TGTGCCAGCAGCGGGGCTCACGGCCCTTCGCCCTACAATGAGCAGTTCTTC. Amino acid sequence: CASSGAHGPSPYNEQFF.

The chain carries TRBV5-6 and TRBJ2-4; 13 nucleotides line up with TRBD2. The germline gives CDR1 SGHDT, CDR2 YYEEEE. The J segment lost 7 bases and the V segment lost 3 bases, leaving 7 bases of the junction unmatched. This CDR3 is 16 amino acids long. The CDR3 here is CASSSSGLAGVNIQYF. The CDR3 nucleotides read TGTGCCAGCAGCTCCTCTGGACTAGCGGGGGTGAACATTCAGTACTTC.

V is TRBV5-5 and J is TRBJ1-2; 8 positions match TRBD1. Looked up from germline, CDR1 is SGHKS and CDR2 is YYEKEE (reference sequence). Unmatched junction bases numbered 11, after V lost 0 bases and J lost 7 bases. The CDR3 sequence is 16 residues long. The chain's CDR3 is CASSLGQDRVVRGYTF. CDR3 in DNA: TGTGCCAGCAGCTTGGGGCAGGACAGGGTGGTGCGTGGCTACACCTTC. Complete variable domain (other parts from reference TRBV5-5 and TRBJ1-2): DAGVTQSPTHLIKTRGQQVTLRCSPISGHKSVSWYQQVLGQGPQFIFQYYEKEERGRGNFPDRFSARQFPNYSSELNVNALLLGDSALYLCASSLGQDRVVRGYTFGSGTRLTVV.